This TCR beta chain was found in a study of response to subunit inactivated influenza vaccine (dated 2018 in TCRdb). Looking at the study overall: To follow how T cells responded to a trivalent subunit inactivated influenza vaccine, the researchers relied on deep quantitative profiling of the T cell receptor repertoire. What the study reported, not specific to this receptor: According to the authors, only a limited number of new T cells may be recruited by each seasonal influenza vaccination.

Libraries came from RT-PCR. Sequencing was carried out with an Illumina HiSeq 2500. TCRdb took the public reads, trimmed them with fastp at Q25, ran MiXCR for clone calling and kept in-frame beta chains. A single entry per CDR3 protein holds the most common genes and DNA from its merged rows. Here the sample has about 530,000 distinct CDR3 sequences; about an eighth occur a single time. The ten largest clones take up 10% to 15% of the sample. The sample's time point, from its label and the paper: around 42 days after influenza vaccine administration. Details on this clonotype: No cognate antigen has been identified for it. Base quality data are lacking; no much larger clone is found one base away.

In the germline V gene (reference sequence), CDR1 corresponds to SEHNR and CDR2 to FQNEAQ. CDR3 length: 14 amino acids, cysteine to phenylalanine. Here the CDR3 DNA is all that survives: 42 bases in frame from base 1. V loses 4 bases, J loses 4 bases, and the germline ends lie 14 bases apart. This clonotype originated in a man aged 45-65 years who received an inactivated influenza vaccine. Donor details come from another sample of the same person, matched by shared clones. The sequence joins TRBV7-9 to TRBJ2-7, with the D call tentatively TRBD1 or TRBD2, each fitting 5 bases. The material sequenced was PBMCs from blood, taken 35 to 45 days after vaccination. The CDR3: CASSSTQGEYEQYF. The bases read TGTGCCAGCAGCTCCACCCAGGGAGAATACGAGCAGTACTTC. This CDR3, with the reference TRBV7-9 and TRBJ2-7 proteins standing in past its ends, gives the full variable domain DTGVSQNPRHKITKRGQNVTFRCDPISEHNRLYWYRQTLGQGPEFLTYFQNEAQLEKSRLLSDRFSAERPKGSFSTLEIQRTEQGDSAMYLCASSSTQGEYEQYFGPGTRLTVT.